Each of the 9 T cell receptor beta chains below was sequenced from the same sample in a study of response to subunit inactivated influenza vaccine. TCRdb passed the RT-PCR reads through MiXCR, listing each CDR3 protein once. Seen here are approximately 730,000 distinct CDR3 sequences, more than 11% observed once, and the top ten hold around 6.5%. This specimen was PBMCs from blood, taken 14 days before vaccination. Receptor source: a man aged 45-65 years who received an inactivated influenza vaccine.

The chain carries TRBV3-1 and TRBJ1-2; 8 bases are shared with TRBD1. CDR1 is LGHDT and CDR2 is YNNKEL in the germline V gene (reference sequence). The trim removed 2 bases at V and 3 bases at J, leaving 8 bases unmatched. This CDR3 comprises 16 residues. The CDR3 loop reads CASSQLRPTGDYGYTF. The CDR3 coding sequence is TGTGCCAGCAGCCAACTTCGTCCGACAGGGGACTATGGCTACACCTTC. The full variable domain, in which reference TRBV3-1 and TRBJ1-2 provide the parts outside the CDR3, is DTAVSQTPKYLVTQMGNDKSIKCEQNLGHDTMYWYKQDSKKFLKIMFSYNNKELIINETVPNRFSPKSPDKAHLNLHINSLELGDSAVYFCASSQLRPTGDYGYTFGSGTRLTVV.

This clonotype occurred a few times. V usage is TRBV5-6 and J usage is TRBJ1-2, with D maybe TRBD1 (6 bases). Germline values: CDR1 SGHDT, CDR2 YYEEEE. V was clipped by 0 bases and J by 3 bases, with 12 bases between them. The CDR3 covers 15 residues. DNA for the CDR3: TGTGCCAGCAGCTTGGGGCAGGGGTTTGACTATGGCTACACCTTC. As protein: CASSLGQGFDYGYTF. Filled out from reference TRBV5-6 and TRBJ1-2, the complete variable domain reads DAGVTQSPTHLIKTRGQQVTLRCSPKSGHDTVSWYQQALGQGPQFIFQYYEEEERQRGNFPDRFSGHQFPNYSSELNVNALLLGDSALYLCASSLGQGFDYGYTFGSGTRLTVV.

This clonotype was counted ten times or more. The chain is built from TRBV4-2 and TRBJ2-1, with TRBD2 identical over 7 bases. J was trimmed by 1 base and V by 7 bases; bases with no gene match: 10. Per the germline V gene, CDR1 is LGHNA and CDR2 is YNFKEQ. This CDR3 is 16 amino acids long. The CDR3 loop is CASKGGGSGSYNEQFF. CDR3 coding DNA: TGTGCCAGCAAGGGAGGCGGGAGTGGTTCCTACAATGAGCAGTTCTTC.

In this sample, this clonotype turned up a few times. The chain carries TRBV6-2 or TRBV6-3 and TRBJ2-7; 14 positions match TRBD2. V was pared by 6 bases and J by 2 bases, with 0 bases of the junction left unmatched. CDR3 length: 14 amino acids. Germline values: CDR1 MNHEY, CDR2 SVGEGT. The chain's CDR3 is CASRTSGRAYEQYF. In DNA, the CDR3 is TGTGCCAGCAGGACTAGCGGGAGGGCCTACGAGCAGTACTTC.

Ten or more counts support this clonotype. The rearrangement uses TRBV5-5 and TRBJ1-1; D perhaps matches TRBD1 (6 bases). Germline assignment: CDR1 SGHKS and CDR2 YYEKEE (reference sequence). The CDR3 is made up of 14 amino acids. V was pared by 1 base and J by 1 base, with 8 bases between. CDR3: CASSLSGANTEAFF. CDR3 coding DNA: TGTGCCAGCAGCTTGTCAGGGGCGAACACTGAAGCTTTCTTT.

The chain carries TRBV29-1 and TRBJ2-2; TRBD2 agrees at 8 bases. This CDR3 has 13 amino acids. The trim removed 7 bases at V and 3 bases at J, leaving 4 bases unmatched. CDR1 SQVTM and CDR2 ANQGSEA come from the germline V gene. The CDR3 sequence is CSAKREYTGELFF. The CDR3 DNA follows: TGCAGCGCCAAGCGGGAGTACACCGGGGAGCTGTTTTTT.

The chain uses TRBV2 and TRBJ2-3; 10 bases fit TRBD2. The V and J ends lost 5 bases and 4 bases, in that order; junction bases with no gene match: 3. CDR3 size: 14 residues. Germline values: CDR1 SNHLY, CDR2 FYNNEI. DNA of the CDR3: TGTGCCAGCAGTACTAGCGGGAATTCAGATACGCAGTATTTT. It is translated as CASSTSGNSDTQYF.

This clonotype turned up a few times. This chain links TRBV6-2 or TRBV6-3 with TRBJ1-5; TRBD1 aligns across 8 bases. Trimming at V came to 7 bases and at J to 7 bases, leaving 6 bases not matched to a gene. The CDR3 loop spans 13 amino acids. Germline loops: CDR1 MNHEY, CDR2 SVGEGT. The CDR3 is CASKDRGWQPQHF. The CDR3 DNA is TGTGCCAGCAAAGACAGGGGATGGCAGCCCCAGCATTTT.

This clonotype occurred many times. V usage is TRBV6-2 or TRBV6-3 and J usage is TRBJ2-1; D unclear. Germline values: CDR1 MNHEY, CDR2 SVGEGT. This CDR3 spans 12 amino acids. V gave up 6 bases and J gave up 10 bases, with 13 bases separating them. CDR3 sequence (DNA): TGTGCCAGCAGCTCATGGGTCCAAGAGCAGTTCTTC. Protein: CASSSWVQEQFF.